This T cell receptor (beta chain) emerged from a study of tissue T cells after allogeneic stem cell transplantation. Specified time point: mouse harvest day 7 after allogeneic transplant. Tail vein injection delivered 10^7 T-cell-depleted bone marrow cells and 10^6 splenic CD5+ T cells. This clone was observed a few times. The antigen is unknown. Gene and germline names: mouse. The read terminates 1 residue before the CDR3 end, so the remaining end is supplied by the germline J gene. The CDR3 consists of 16 residues. V trimming: 4 bases; J trimming: 3 bases; junction bases outside the gene matches: 3. Germline loops: CDR1 KGHPV, CDR2 FQNQEV (reference sequence). Libraries were prepared by immunoSEQ multiplex PCR; TCRdb keeps only in-frame clonotypes and omits some of them. Of over 5,000 clones detected, roughly half appear once; the ten largest clones hold 7.8%. General observations from the study: Anatomically similar tissues had similar TCR repertoires within each patient.

Sequencing used gut tissue. The chain carries TRBV26 and TRBJ2-2; TRBD2 agrees at 12 bases. This TCR derives from a female BALB/c mouse given C57BL/6 T cells with graft-versus-host disease after an allogeneic hematopoietic cell transplant. CDR3 DNA (partial): TGTGCCAGCAGTCGACTGGGGGGGCGCGACACCGGGCAGCTCTAC. Its translation is CASSRLGGRDTGQLY. The whole CDR3 is CASSRLGGRDTGQLYF.